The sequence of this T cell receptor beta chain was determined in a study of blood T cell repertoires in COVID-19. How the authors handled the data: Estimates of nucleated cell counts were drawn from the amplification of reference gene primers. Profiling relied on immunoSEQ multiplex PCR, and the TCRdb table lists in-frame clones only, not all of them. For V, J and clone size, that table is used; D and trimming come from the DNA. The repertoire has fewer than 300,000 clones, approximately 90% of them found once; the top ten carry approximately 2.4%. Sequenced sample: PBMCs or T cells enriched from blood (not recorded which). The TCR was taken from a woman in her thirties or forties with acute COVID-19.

The DNA of the CDR3 is TGTGCCAGCAGCTCGGGGGGGACAGGGTTTAATCAGCCCCAGCATTTT. Protein: CASSSGGTGFNQPQHF. The rearrangement links TRBV7-9 to TRBJ1-5, with 9 bases that match TRBD1. CDR1 is SEHNR and CDR2 is FQNEAQ in the germline V gene (reference sequence). After removal of 4 bases from V and 4 bases from J, the junction contained 8 bases not matched to a gene. The CDR3 has 16 residues.